This T cell receptor (beta chain) was captured in a study of blood T cells in healthy people across ages. A second PCR of roughly 7 to 11 cycles used a sample-barcoded 5' primer and a J-beta primer mix. TCRdb recomputed calls from the 5' RACE reads with MiXCR, one row per CDR3 protein. This table holds 2 million or so distinct CDR3 sequences, less than 50% found once. In the case of this clonotype: Its cognate antigen is unknown.

Study-level results: What prevented conclusive comparison of naive and antigen-experienced cells was that PBMCs were unsorted. In older individuals, TCR beta diversity per million T cells was lower, falling roughly linearly with age. It was the long-lived donors that had more naive CD4+ cells and higher diversity than aged donors. Diversity figures derived from one million T cells were judged to underestimate the true value.

CDR3 size: 12 residues. CDR1 is DFQATT and CDR2 is SNEGSKA in the germline V gene (reference sequence). Trimming cost V 4 bases and J 5 bases, with 11 bases left between them. The sequence derives from a woman between 40 and 50 years old in good health. Sequenced input: blood. This chain links TRBV20-1 with TRBJ2-5, with D perhaps matching TRBD2 (6 bases). The CDR3, as DNA: TGCAGTGCTACCCTACGGGGGGAGACCCAGTACTTC. This sequence encodes CSATLRGETQYF.